This T cell receptor (beta chain) appears in the sequencing data of a study of identical twins. General observations from the study: Memory repertoires showed no such pattern, whereas abundant cord blood beta clonotypes carried fewer insertions. Those out-of-frame alpha sequences shared by twins showed an excess of low generation probability.

This clonotype was found a few times. Its antigen is not identified. A single record per CDR3 protein comes from TCRdb applying MiXCR to the 5' RACE reads. The sample includes about 890,000 distinct CDR3 sequences, over 9% of them seen just once. The CDR3 is 16 amino acids. V was cut by 3 bases and J by 0 bases, with 14 bases left in between. CDR1 SGDLS and CDR2 YYNGEE come from the germline V gene. The data also belong to a second study, concerning yellow fever vaccine responses in identical twins.

The sequencing input was PBMCs. The sequence was collected from a woman under 30 in good health. The chain joins TRBV9 to TRBJ2-3, with D maybe TRBD1 (7 bases). The CDR3 DNA reads as TGTGCCAGCAGCGCCTACAGGGGACTTAGCACAGATACGCAGTATTTT. Translated, it gives CASSAYRGLSTDTQYF.